This TCR beta chain was sequenced for a study of STAT3 mutations in large granular lymphocyte leukemia. CDR1 and CDR2 (germline): SGHRS, YFSETQ. This CDR3 has 16 residues. J was trimmed by 4 bases and V by 0 bases; bases with no gene match: 5. Study conclusions and caveats: At least one immunodominant TCR beta clonotype appeared in every T-cell large granular lymphocyte leukemia patient. In several patients, dominant TCR clone burden exceeded STAT3 mutant burden, suggesting STAT3 mutation arose secondarily. Clonal expansion was inferred from samples taken at other timepoints.

A note on this clone: The antigen remains undetermined.

Each sample's TCRbeta library yielded on average about 38,000 productive templates. Produced via immunoSEQ multiplex PCR; TCRdb's table is partial and in-frame only. The table lists 5,000 to 7,000 clones, over 90% of them singletons, with approximately 30% in the top ten. The specimen was peripheral blood mononuclear cells. The chain carries TRBV5-1 and TRBJ2-2; 8 bases are a match to TRBD1. This sequence was found in a man aged 55 to 69 with T-cell large granular lymphocyte leukemia. Some clones in this sample may be carry-over from other donors' samples. CDR3 in DNA: TGCGCCAGCAGCTTGGGAGCCAGGGGGCGCACCGGGGAGCTGTTTTTT. Translated: CASSLGARGRTGELFF.